The sequence of this TCR beta chain was determined in a study of molecular identifiers for immune sequencing clone quantification. TCRdb redid the calling of the PCR reads with MiXCR, one entry per CDR3 protein. The repertoire consists of some 650,000 distinct CDR3 sequences, with about 20% occurring once and the leading ten covering 0.85%. V lost 7 bases, J lost 3 bases, and 10 bases stayed unmatched. The V gene's germline CDR1 is ENHRY and CDR2 SYGVKD. This CDR3 contains 15 residues. This clonotype was recorded many times. This receptor was taken from a human donor in good health. Some libraries in this study had Jurkat cell RNA spiked in. This chain joins TRBV10-3 and TRBJ2-3; 7 positions match TRBD1. Sequenced input: naive CD8+ T cells from blood, with Jurkat cell RNA spiked in. Subset of the sample: FACS-sorted CD8+CD4-CCR7+CD45RA+ naive T cells. CDR3 in amino acids: CAIKDQGGTTDTQYF. In DNA, the CDR3 is TGTGCCATCAAGGATCAAGGGGGCACGACAGATACGCAGTATTTT.